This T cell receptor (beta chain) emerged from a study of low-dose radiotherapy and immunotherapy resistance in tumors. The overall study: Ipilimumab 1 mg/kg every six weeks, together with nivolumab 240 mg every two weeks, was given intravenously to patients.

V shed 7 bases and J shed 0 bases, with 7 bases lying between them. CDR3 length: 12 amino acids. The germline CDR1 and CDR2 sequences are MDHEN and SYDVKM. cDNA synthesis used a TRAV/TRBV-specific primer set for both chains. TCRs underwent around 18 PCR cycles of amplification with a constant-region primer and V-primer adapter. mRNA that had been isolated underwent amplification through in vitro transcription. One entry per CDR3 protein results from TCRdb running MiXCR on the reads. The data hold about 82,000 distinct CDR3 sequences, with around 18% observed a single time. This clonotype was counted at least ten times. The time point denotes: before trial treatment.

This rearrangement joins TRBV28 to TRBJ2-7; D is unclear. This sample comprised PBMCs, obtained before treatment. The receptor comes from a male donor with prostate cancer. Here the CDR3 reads CASTTGSYEQYF. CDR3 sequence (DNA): TGTGCCAGCACCACGGGCTCCTACGAGCAGTACTTC.